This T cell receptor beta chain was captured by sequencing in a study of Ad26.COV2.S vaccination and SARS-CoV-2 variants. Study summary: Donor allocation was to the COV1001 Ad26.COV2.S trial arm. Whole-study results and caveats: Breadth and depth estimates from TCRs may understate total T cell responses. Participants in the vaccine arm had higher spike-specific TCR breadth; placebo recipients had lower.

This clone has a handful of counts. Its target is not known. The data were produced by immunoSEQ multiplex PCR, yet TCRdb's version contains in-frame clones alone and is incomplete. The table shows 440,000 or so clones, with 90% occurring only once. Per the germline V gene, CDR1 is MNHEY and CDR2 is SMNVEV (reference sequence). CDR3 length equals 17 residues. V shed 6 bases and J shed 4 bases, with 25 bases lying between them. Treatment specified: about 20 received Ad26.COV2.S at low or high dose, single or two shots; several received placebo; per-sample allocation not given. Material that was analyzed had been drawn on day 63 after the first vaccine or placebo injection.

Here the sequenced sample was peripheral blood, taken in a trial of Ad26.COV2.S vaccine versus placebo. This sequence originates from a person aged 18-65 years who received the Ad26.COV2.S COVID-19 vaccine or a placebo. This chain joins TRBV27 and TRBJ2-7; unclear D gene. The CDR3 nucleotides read TGTGCCAGCAGAAGTGAGCCAGGTCCCACTGGGTGGTACGAGCAGTACTTC. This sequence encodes CASRSEPGPTGWYEQYF.